This T cell receptor (beta chain) was observed in a study of T cell responses to AZD1222 COVID-19 vaccine. Germline CDR1 MNHEY, CDR2 SVGEGT. Trimming took 5 bases from V and 7 from J, leaving 9 bases between them. The CDR3 spans 12 residues. Clones were read by immunoSEQ multiplex PCR, and TCRdb kept only the in-frame ones, dropping some. This sample has about 100,000 clones, with approximately 90% found just once. This clonotype was obtained from an adult in good health. Sequencing was performed on peripheral blood, taken on day 0 of AZD1222 vaccination. This chain uses TRBV6-2 or TRBV6-3 with TRBJ1-3; D unresolved. The CDR3 DNA sequence: TGTGCCAGCAGTAACCCGGCGAACACCATATATTTT. This gives the protein CASSNPANTIYF.